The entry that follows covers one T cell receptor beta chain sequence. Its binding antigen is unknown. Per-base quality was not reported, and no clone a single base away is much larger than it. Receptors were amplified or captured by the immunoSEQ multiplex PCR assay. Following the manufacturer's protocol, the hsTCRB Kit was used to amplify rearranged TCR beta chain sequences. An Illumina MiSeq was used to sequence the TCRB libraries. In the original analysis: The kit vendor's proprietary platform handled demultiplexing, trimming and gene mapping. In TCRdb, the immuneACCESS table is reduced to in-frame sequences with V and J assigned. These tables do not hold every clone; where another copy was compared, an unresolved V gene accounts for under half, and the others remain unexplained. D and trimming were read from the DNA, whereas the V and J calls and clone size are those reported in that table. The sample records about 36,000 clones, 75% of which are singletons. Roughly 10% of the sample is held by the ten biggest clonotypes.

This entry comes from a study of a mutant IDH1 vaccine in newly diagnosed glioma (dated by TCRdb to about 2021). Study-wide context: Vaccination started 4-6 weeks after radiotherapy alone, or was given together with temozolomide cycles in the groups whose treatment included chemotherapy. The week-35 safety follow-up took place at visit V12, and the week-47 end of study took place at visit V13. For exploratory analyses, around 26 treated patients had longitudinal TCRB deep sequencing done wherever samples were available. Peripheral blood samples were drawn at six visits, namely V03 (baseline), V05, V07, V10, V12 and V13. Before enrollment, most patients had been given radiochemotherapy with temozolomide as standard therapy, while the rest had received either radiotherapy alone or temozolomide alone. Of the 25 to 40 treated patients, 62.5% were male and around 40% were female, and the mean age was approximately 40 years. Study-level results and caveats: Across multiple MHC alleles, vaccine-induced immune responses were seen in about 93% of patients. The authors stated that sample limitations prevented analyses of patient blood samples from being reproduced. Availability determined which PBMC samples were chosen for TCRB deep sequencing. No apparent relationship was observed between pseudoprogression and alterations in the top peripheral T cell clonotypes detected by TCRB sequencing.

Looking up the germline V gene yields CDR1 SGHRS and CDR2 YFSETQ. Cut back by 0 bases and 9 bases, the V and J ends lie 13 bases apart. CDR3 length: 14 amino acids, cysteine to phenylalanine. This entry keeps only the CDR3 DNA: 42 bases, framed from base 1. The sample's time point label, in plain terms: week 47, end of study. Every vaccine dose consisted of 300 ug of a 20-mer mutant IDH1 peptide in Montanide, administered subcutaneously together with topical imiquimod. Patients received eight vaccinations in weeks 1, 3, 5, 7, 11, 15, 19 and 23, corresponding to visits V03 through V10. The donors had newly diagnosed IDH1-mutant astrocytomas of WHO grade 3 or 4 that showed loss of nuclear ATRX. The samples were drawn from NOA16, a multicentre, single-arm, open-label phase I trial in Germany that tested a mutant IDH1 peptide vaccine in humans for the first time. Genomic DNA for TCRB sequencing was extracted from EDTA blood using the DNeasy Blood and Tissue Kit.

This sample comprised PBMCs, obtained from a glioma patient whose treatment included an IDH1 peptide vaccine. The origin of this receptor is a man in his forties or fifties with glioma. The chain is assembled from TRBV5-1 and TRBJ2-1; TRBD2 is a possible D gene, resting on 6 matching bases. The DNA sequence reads TGCGCCAGCAGCTTGGATACGGGAGTTGGTGAGCAGTTCTTC. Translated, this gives CASSLDTGVGEQFF. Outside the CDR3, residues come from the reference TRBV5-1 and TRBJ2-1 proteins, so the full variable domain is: KAGVTQTPRYLIKTRGQQVTLSCSPISGHRSVSWYQQTPGQGLQFLFEYFSETQRNKGNFPGRFSGRQFSNSRSEMNVSTLELGDSALYLCASSLDTGVGEQFFGPGTRLTVL.